These 18 T cell receptor beta chains were all obtained from the same sample, sequenced in a study of breast tumors, draining lymph nodes, adjacent tissues. In TCRdb, the multiplex PCR reads were re-called with MiXCR into one record per CDR3 protein. The table records 290,000 or so distinct CDR3 sequences, roughly 30% of them present only once. Samples came from axillary lymph nodes draining the breast cancer. Sequencing input: axillary lymph node tissue. The source is a female donor with breast cancer. Some clones in this sample may be carry-over from other donors' samples.

This clonotype was recorded many times. The chain couples TRBV7-2 to TRBJ2-7; 15 bases match TRBD2. J gave up 4 bases and V 1 base, and 8 bases lay outside the gene matches. The CDR3 is 18 amino acids. Per germline, CDR1 SGHTA and CDR2 FQGNSA. The CDR3 DNA is TGTGCCAGCAGCTTAGGGGGGACTAGCGGGAGGTGGGTGTACGAGCAGTACTTC. Amino acid sequence: CASSLGGTSGRWVYEQYF.

This chain uses TRBV19 with TRBJ1-1; D gene uncertain. Germline CDR1 and CDR2: LNHDA and SQIVND (reference sequence). The V end lost 2 bases, the J end lost 2 bases, and 9 bases lay between the germline ends. The CDR3 is 14 amino acids. This CDR3 reads CASSILLHNTEAFF. Here the CDR3 DNA reads TGTGCCAGTAGTATACTCCTACACAACACTGAAGCTTTCTTT.

The J gene is TRBJ2-1, the V gene TRBV10-3, with D possibly matching TRBD2 (5 bases). Trimming cost V 3 bases and J 7 bases, with 16 bases left between them. Germline CDR1 ENHRY, CDR2 SYGVKD. CDR3 length equals 15 residues. Written as DNA, the CDR3 is TGTGCCATCAGTGAAGGCCTAGCCGGGTCAAATGAGCAGTTCTTC. Translation gives CAISEGLAGSNEQFF.

This clonotype was seen ten or more times. This chain links TRBV4-3 with TRBJ1-6, with 8 nucleotides matching TRBD1. V shed 4 bases, J shed 13 bases, and the junction held 6 bases outside the gene matches. The CDR3 length is 13 residues. Germline V gene sequence: CDR1 LGHNA, CDR2 YSLEER. The CDR3 sequence: CASSLRQGTPLHF. Here the CDR3 DNA reads TGCGCCAGCAGCCTTCGACAGGGGACGCCCCTCCACTTT.

The rearrangement joins TRBV9 to TRBJ2-3; D is uncertain. The DNA end lines up better with TRBJ1-5; the J call may be wrong. The germline gives CDR1 SGDLS, CDR2 YYNGEE. The CDR3 runs to 15 residues. CDR3 in DNA: TGTGCCAGCAGTCCCCTCGAGGTTTTGGAGGATACGCAGCATTTT. This encodes CASSPLEVLEDTQHF.

Many counts were recorded for this clonotype. The chain employs TRBV20-1 and TRBJ1-2; 9 nucleotides line up with TRBD1. The CDR3 loop spans 14 amino acids. Germline V gene lookup returns CDR1 DFQATT and CDR2 SNEGSKA (reference sequence). J lost 2 bases, V lost 0 bases, and 1 base had no gene match. CDR3 coding DNA: TGCAGTGCTAGAGATGGACAGGGGAACTATGGCTACACCTTC. Residues: CSARDGQGNYGYTF.

The sample holds many counts of this clonotype. This CDR3 is CAITDSATNEKLFF. The CDR3 region has the DNA TGTGCCATCACCGACAGTGCAACTAATGAAAAACTGTTTTTT. V gene TRBV10-3 combines with J gene TRBJ1-4; a weak D match, TRBD1 (5 bases). Trimming shortened V by 7 bases and J by 0 bases, and 9 bases separated the two germline ends. The CDR3 sequence is 14 residues long. Germline V gene lookup returns CDR1 ENHRY and CDR2 SYGVKD.

This clonotype was detected ten times or more. The CDR3 coding sequence is TGTGCCAGCAGTGCGGGAGGAGAGACCCAGTACTTC. Residues: CASSAGGETQYF. V usage is TRBV14 and J usage is TRBJ2-5, with 8 nucleotides matching TRBD2. CDR1 is SGHDN and CDR2 is FVKESK in the germline V gene. Trimming at V came to 6 bases and at J to 4 bases, leaving 1 base not matched to a gene. This CDR3 contains 12 residues.

This clonotype has a count of ten or more. The chain links TRBV7-9 to TRBJ2-2, with 8 nucleotides matching TRBD2. CDR1 is SEHNR, CDR2 FQNEAQ, per germline (reference sequence). The J segment lost 6 bases and the V segment lost 2 bases, leaving 5 bases of the junction unmatched. The CDR3 sequence is 15 residues long. CDR3 protein: CASSLRPTSAGELFF. CDR3 nucleotide sequence: TGTGCCAGCAGCTTACGTCCGACTAGCGCCGGGGAGCTGTTTTTT.

A few counts support this clonotype. The gene calls are TRBV27 and TRBJ1-2; D gene ambiguous. CDR3 length: 11 residues. Deletions cut 6 bases from V and 7 bases from J, with 9 bases between. The germline gives CDR1 MNHEY, CDR2 SMNVEV (reference sequence). The CDR3 DNA reads as TGTGCCAGCAGGGGTTTTTTTGGCTACACCTTC. Amino acid sequence: CASRGFFGYTF.

This clonotype was seen a handful of times. The rearrangement uses TRBV10-1 and TRBJ1-1; no firm D call. Trimming stripped 3 bases from V and 10 bases from J, with 15 bases between. The germline V gene has CDR1 WNHNN and CDR2 SYGVQD (reference sequence). This CDR3 is built from 13 residues. The CDR3 DNA sequence: TGCGCCAGCAGTGACTCGCTGACGACAAGAGCTTTCTTT. Its translation: CASSDSLTTRAFF.

This clonotype came up once. An end of the junction differs from the germline gene, which may be a read error. CDR3 amino acids: CASSDAGDGTDTQYF. In nucleotides, the CDR3 is TGCGCCAGCAGTGACGCGGGAGATGGGACAGATACGCAGTATTTT. This sequence joins TRBV25-1 and TRBJ2-3; TRBD2 matches 7 bases. The CDR3 is 15 residues long. Germline V gene data show CDR1 as MGHDK and CDR2 as SYGVNS.

The genes are TRBV2 and TRBJ1-2; 7 positions agree with TRBD1. The length of the CDR3 is 14 residues. The trim removed 7 bases at V and 2 bases at J, leaving 7 bases unmatched. CDR1 and CDR2 from the germline V gene are SNHLY and FYNNEI. CDR3 loop: CASTLPGQNYGYTF. CDR3 DNA sequence: TGTGCCAGCACCCTCCCGGGACAGAACTATGGCTACACCTTC.

A single count supports this clonotype. This may stem from a read error, because a much larger clone lies one nucleotide away. Since the CDR3 does not end with the conserved phenylalanine or tryptophan, this likely comes from a read error. This rearrangement joins TRBV7-3 to TRBJ2-5, with D uncertain. Trimming took 1 base from V and 5 from J, leaving 14 bases between them. The CDR3 contains 15 residues. Per the germline V gene, CDR1 is SGHTA and CDR2 is FQGTGA. The CDR3 here is CASSLKGFFGETQYL. CDR3 nucleotide sequence: TGTGCCAGCAGCTTAAAAGGCTTTTTCGGGGAGACCCAGTACCTC.

This clonotype appeared many times. The chain uses TRBV7-9 and TRBJ2-3, with 7 bases aligning to TRBD1. The trim removed 3 bases at V and 1 base at J, leaving 4 bases unmatched. Germline loops: CDR1 SEHNR, CDR2 FQNEAQ (reference sequence). CDR3 length: 15 amino acids. The CDR3, as DNA: TGTGCCAGCAGCTTCCGGGACAGACGCACAGATACGCAGTATTTT. It translates to CASSFRDRRTDTQYF.

This clonotype was observed at least ten times. The chain employs TRBV11-1 and TRBJ2-3; 10 bases are a match to TRBD2. V dropped 0 bases and J dropped 1; count of bases not matched to a gene: 4. CDR1 and CDR2 from the germline V gene are SGHAT and FQDESV (reference sequence). This CDR3 has 17 amino acids. The CDR3 coding sequence is TGTGCCAGCAGCTTAGCGCCTGGGACTAGCGGCACAGATACGCAGTATTTT. Amino acids: CASSLAPGTSGTDTQYF.

This chain uses TRBV28 with TRBJ1-6; a possible D gene is TRBD1 (5 bases). There are 15 residues in the CDR3. Trimming shortened V by 3 bases and J by 3 bases, and 9 bases separated the two germline ends. The germline V gene encodes CDR1 MDHEN and CDR2 SYDVKM. The CDR3 loop reads CASSFGGLYNSPLHF. The CDR3 DNA is TGTGCCAGCAGTTTCGGGGGACTCTATAATTCACCCCTCCACTTT.

This clonotype turned up a few times. This may be a read error, as it is one base from a much larger clone. V usage is TRBV12-3 or TRBV12-4 and J usage is TRBJ1-4, with unresolved D. Trimming took 3 bases from V and 0 from J, leaving 14 bases between them. The CDR3 spans 17 residues. This chain's CDR3 is CASSFSRPGTTNEKLFF. The CDR3 nucleotides are TGTGCCAGCAGTTTCTCGCGCCCGGGGACAACTAATGAAAAACTGTTTTTT.